This TCR beta chain derives from a study of blood T cells in healthy people across ages. Regarding the study as a whole: Naive T cell percentage showed a strong correlation with the diversity of TCR beta. There were more naive CD4+ cells and higher diversity in long-lived donors than in aged donors.

Extractions gave at least 5 micrograms of total RNA per sample. The CDR3 is 14 amino acids. Germline CDR1 and CDR2: SNHLY and FYNNEI. Germline trimming cut 4 bases from V and 6 bases from J; bases unmatched to any gene: 5. The table lists this clonotype with a few counts. Antigen: not known. For the second PCR, which ran for about 6 to 11 cycles, a sample-barcoded 5' primer and a J-beta primer mix were used. Each cDNA molecule received a tag from a template-switch adaptor that had 12 random nucleotides. TCRdb re-called the 5' RACE reads through MiXCR, storing one row per CDR3 protein. This sample carries 600,000 to 1,000,000 distinct CDR3 sequences, 58% of them seen once, and the ten largest clones take about 20%.

This receptor was obtained from a man aged 25 to 40 in good health. The rearrangement links TRBV2 to TRBJ2-1; 8 bases fit TRBD2. Sequenced: blood. This chain's CDR3 is CASSGLAGVNEQFF. For the CDR3, the DNA is TGTGCCAGCAGTGGGCTAGCGGGCGTCAATGAGCAGTTCTTC.